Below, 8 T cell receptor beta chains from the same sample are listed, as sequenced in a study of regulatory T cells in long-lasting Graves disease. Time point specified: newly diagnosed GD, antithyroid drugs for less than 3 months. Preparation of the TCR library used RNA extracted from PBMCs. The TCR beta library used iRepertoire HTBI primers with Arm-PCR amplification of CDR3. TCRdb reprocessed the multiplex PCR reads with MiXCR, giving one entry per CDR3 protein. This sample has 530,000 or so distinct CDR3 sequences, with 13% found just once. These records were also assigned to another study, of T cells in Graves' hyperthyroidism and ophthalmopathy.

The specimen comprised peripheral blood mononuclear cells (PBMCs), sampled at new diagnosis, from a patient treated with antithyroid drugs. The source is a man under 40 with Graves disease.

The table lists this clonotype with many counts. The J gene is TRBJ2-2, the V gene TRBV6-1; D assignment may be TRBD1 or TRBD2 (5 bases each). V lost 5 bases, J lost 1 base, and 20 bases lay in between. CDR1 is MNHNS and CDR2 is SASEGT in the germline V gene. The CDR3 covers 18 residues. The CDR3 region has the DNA TGTGCCAGCAGTATTTTGACCATTGGGACCGGGAACACCGGGGAGCTGTTTTTT. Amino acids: CASSILTIGTGNTGELFF.

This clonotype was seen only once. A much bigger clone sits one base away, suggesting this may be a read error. DNA for the CDR3: TGTGCCAGCGGCTCCGAAGTCGATCAGCCCCAGCATTTT. This sequence encodes CASGSEVDQPQHF. The genes are TRBV7-8 and TRBJ1-5, with D unclear. V shed 8 bases and J shed 5 bases, with 13 bases lying between them. This CDR3 contains 13 residues. The V gene's germline CDR1 is SGHVS and CDR2 FQNEAQ.

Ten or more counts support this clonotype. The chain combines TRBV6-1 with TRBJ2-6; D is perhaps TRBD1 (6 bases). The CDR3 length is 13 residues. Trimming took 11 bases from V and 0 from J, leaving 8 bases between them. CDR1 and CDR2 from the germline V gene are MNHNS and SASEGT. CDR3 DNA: TGTGCCGGGACAATCTCTGGGGCCAACGTCCTGACTTTC. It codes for CAGTISGANVLTF.

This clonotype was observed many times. Here the CDR3 DNA reads TGTGCCAGCAGCCAAGTTAGCGGGAGGGCCCCTCTCTACGAGCAGTACTTC. Its protein product is CASSQVSGRAPLYEQYF. The chain joins TRBV3-1 to TRBJ2-7, with TRBD2 matching 11 bases. Losses at the gene ends were 1 base for V and 3 bases for J; bases not matched to a gene: 8. This CDR3 comprises 17 residues. Germline V CDR1 and CDR2: LGHDT, YNNKEL (reference sequence).

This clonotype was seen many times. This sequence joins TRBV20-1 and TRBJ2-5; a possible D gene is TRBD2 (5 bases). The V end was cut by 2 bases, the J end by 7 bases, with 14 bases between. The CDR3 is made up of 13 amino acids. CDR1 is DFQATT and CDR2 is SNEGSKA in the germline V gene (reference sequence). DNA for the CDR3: TGCAGTGCTAGAATCCCCGGAGAGGGGACCCAGTACTTC. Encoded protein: CSARIPGEGTQYF.

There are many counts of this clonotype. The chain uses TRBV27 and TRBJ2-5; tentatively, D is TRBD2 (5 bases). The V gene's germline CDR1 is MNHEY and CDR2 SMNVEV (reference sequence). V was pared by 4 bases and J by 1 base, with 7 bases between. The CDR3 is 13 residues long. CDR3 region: CASSSDSQETQYF. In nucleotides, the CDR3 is TGTGCCAGCAGTTCGGACTCCCAAGAGACCCAGTACTTC.

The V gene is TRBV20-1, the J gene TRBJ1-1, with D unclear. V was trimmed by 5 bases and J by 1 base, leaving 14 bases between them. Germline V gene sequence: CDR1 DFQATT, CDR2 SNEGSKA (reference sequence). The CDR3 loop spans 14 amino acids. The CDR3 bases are TGCAGTGCTCCGGGCTTAGGGCCGAACACTGAAGCTTTCTTT. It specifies CSAPGLGPNTEAFF.

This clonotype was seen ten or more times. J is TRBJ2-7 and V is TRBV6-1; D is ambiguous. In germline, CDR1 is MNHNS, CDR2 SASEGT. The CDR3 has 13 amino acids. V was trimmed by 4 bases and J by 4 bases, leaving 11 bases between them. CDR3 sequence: CASSVRGRYEQYF. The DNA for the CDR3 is TGTGCCAGCAGTGTGCGTGGCAGGTACGAGCAGTACTTC.